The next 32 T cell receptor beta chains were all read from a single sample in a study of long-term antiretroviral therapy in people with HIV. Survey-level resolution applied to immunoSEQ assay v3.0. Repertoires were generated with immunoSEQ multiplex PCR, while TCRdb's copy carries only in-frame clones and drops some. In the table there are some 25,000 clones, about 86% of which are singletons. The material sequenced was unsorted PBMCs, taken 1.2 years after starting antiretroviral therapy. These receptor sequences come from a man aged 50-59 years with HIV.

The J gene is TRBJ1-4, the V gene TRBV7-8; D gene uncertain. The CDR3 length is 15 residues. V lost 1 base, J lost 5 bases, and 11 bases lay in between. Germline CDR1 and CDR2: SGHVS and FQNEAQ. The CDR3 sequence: CASSLVPASNEKLFF. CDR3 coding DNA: TGTGCCAGCAGCTTAGTTCCGGCTTCGAATGAAAAACTGTTTTTT.

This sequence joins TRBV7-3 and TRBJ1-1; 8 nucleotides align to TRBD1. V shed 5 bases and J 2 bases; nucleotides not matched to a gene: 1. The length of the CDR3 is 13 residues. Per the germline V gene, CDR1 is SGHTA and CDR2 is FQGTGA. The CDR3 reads CASSGQGNTEAFF. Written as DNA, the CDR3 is TGTGCCAGCAGCGGACAGGGAAACACTGAAGCTTTCTTT.

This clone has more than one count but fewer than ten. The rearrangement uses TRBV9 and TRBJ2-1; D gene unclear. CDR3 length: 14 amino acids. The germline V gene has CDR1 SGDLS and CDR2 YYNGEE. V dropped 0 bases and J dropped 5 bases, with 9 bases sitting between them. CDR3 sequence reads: CASSVAYRNNEQFF. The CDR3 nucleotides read TGTGCCAGCAGCGTAGCTTACCGGAACAATGAGCAGTTCTTC.

The CDR3 DNA sequence: TGTGCCAGCAGCTCGGGACCGATCTACAATGAGCAGTTCTTC. Its translation is CASSSGPIYNEQFF. V and J are TRBV5-6 and TRBJ2-1; D tentatively fits TRBD1 or TRBD2 (5 bases each). Between the trimmed V and J ends, which lost 3 bases and 3 bases, there was a span of 10 bases. The CDR3 sequence is 14 residues long. Germline V gives CDR1 SGHDT, CDR2 YYEEEE.

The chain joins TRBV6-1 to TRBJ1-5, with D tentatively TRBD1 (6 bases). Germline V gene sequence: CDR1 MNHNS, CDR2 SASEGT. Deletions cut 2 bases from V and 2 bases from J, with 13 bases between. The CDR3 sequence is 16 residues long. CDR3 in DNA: TGTGCCAGCAGTGAATTCGAGCAGGGGCGCAATCAGCCCCAGCATTTT. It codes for CASSEFEQGRNQPQHF.

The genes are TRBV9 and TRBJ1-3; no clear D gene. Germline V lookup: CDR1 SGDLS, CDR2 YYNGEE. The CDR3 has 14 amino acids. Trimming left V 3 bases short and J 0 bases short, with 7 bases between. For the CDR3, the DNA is TGTGCCAGCAGCGCTACCTACTCTGGAAACACCATATATTTT. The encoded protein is CASSATYSGNTIYF.

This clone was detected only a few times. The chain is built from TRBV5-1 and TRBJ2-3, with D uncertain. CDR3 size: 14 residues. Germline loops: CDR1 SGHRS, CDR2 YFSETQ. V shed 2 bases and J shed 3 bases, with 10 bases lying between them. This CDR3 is CASSFGVGTDTQYF. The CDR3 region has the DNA TGCGCCAGCAGCTTTGGGGTTGGGACAGATACGCAGTATTTT.

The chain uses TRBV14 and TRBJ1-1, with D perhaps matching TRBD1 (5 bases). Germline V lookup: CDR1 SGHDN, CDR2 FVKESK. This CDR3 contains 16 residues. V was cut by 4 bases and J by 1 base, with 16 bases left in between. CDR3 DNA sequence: TGTGCCAGCAGCCTCTCCCGAGGGGTCGGGAACACTGAAGCTTTCTTT. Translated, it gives CASSLSRGVGNTEAFF.

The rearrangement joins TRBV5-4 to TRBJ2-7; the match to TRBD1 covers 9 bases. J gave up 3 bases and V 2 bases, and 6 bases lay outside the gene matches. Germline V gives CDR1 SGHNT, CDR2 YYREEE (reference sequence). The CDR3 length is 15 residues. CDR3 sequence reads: CASSFAPDRGYEQYF. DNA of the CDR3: TGTGCCAGCAGCTTCGCACCGGACAGGGGCTACGAGCAGTACTTC.

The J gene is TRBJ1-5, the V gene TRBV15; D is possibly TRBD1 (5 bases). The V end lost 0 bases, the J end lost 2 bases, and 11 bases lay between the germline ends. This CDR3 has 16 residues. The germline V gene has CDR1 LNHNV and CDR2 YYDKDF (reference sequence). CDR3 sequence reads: CATSRDLVQGNQPQHF. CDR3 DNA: TGTGCCACCAGCAGAGATCTCGTACAGGGCAATCAGCCCCAGCATTTT.

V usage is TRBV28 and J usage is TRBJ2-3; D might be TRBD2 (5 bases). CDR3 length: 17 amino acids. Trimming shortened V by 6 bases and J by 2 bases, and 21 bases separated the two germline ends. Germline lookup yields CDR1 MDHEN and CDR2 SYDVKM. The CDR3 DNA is TGTGCCAGCAGGGCTATCAGCGGAGGCGCCTACACAGATACGCAGTATTTT. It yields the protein CASRAISGGAYTDTQYF.

The CDR3 nucleotides read TGTGCCAGCAGCCGCGACAGGGTAGAAGAAAAACTGTTTTTT. The encoded protein is CASSRDRVEEKLFF. J is TRBJ1-4 and V is TRBV7-2; TRBD1 agrees at 7 bases. The CDR3 runs 14 residues. Germline lookup yields CDR1 SGHTA and CDR2 FQGNSA. After removal of 5 bases from V and 8 bases from J, the junction contained 8 bases not matched to a gene.

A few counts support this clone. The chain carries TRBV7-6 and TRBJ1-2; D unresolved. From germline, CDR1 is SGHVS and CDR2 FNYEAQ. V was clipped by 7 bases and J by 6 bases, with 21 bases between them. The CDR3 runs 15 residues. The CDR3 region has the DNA TGTGCCAGCACCCCACCGGAGGGTCTAAAAGATGGCTACACCTTC. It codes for CASTPPEGLKDGYTF.

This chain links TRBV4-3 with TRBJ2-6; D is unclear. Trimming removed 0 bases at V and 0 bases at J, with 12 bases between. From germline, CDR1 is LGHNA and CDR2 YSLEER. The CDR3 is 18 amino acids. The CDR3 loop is CASSQESGSFSGANVLTF. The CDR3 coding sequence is TGCGCCAGCAGCCAAGAGTCAGGCAGCTTCTCTGGGGCCAACGTCCTGACTTTC.

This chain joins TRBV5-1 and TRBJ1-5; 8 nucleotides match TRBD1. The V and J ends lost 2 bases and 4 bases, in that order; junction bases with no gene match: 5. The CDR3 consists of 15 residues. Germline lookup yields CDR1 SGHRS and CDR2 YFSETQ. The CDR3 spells CASSLAGGPNQPQHF. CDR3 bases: TGCGCCAGCAGCTTAGCAGGGGGCCCTAATCAGCCCCAGCATTTT.

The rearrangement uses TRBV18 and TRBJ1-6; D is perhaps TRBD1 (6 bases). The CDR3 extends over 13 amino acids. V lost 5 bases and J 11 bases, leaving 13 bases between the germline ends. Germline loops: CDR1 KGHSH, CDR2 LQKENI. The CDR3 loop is CASSGRGSAPLHF. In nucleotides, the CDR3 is TGTGCCAGCTCAGGCAGGGGATCGGCACCCCTCCACTTT.

Here the CDR3 reads CASSYEATQYF. The CDR3, as DNA: TGTGCCAGCAGTTACGAGGCGACCCAGTACTTC. The chain is built from TRBV6-6 and TRBJ2-5, with unresolved D. CDR1 MNHNY and CDR2 SVGAGI come from the germline V gene (reference sequence). This CDR3 region has 11 residues. Trimming stripped 2 bases from V and 7 bases from J, with 5 bases between.

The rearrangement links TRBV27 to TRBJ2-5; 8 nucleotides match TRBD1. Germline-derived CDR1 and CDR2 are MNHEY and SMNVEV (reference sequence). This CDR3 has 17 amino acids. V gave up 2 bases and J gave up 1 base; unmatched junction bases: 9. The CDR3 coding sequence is TGTGCCAGCAGTTTAGGCATCATGACAGGGGCCCAAGAGACCCAGTACTTC. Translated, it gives CASSLGIMTGAQETQYF.

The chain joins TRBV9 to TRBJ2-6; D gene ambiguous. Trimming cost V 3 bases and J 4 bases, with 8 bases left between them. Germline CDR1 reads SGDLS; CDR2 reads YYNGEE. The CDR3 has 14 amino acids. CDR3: CASSAVSGANVLTF. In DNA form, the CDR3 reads TGTGCCAGCAGCGCCGTTTCGGGGGCCAACGTCCTGACTTTC.

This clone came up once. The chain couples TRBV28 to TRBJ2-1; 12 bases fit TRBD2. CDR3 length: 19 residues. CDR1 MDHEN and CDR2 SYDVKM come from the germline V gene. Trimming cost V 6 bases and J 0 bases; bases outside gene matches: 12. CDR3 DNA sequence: TGTGCCAGCAGATATAGGACTAGCGGGGCTTTGAGCTCCTACAATGAGCAGTTCTTC. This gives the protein CASRYRTSGALSSYNEQFF.

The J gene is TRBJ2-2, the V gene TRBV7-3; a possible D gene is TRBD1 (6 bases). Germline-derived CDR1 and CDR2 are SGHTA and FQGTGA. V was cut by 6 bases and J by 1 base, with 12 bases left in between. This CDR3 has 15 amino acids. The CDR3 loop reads CASSYGQLNTGELFF. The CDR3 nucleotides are TGTGCCAGCAGTTACGGACAGCTGAACACCGGGGAGCTGTTTTTT.

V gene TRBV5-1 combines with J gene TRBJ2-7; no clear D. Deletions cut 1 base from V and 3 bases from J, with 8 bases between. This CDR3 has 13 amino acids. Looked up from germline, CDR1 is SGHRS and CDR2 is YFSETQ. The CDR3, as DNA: TGCGCCAGCAGCTTGAGAGAGGACTACGAGCAGTACTTC. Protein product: CASSLREDYEQYF.

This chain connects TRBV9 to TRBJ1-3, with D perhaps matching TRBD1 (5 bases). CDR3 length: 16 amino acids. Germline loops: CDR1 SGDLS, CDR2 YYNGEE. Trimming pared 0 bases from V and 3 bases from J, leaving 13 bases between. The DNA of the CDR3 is TGTGCCAGCAGCGTAGCTCCGGGGGGGAATGGAAACACCATATATTTT. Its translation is CASSVAPGGNGNTIYF.

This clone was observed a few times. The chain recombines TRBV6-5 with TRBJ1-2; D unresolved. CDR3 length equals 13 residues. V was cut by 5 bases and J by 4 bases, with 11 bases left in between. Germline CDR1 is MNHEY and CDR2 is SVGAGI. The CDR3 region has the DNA TGTGCCAGCAGTACTACGAGTCCCTATGGCTACACCTTC. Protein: CASSTTSPYGYTF.

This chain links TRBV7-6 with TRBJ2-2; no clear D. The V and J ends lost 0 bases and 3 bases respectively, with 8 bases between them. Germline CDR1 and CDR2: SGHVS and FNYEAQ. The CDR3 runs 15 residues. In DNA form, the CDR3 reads TGTGCCAGCAGCTTAGCTGGCAGCTACACCGGGGAGCTGTTTTTT. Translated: CASSLAGSYTGELFF.

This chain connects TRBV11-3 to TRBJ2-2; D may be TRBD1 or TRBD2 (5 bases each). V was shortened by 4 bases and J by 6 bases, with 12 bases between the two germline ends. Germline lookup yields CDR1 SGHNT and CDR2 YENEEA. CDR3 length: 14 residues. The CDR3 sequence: CASSSSRGPGELFF. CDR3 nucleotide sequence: TGTGCCAGCAGCTCATCGAGGGGCCCCGGGGAGCTGTTTTTT.

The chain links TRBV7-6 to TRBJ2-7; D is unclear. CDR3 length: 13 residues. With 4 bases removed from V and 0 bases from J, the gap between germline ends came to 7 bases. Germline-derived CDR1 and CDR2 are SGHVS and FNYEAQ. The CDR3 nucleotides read TGTGCCAGCAGCTCCCGTAGCTCCTACGAGCAGTACTTC. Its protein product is CASSSRSSYEQYF.

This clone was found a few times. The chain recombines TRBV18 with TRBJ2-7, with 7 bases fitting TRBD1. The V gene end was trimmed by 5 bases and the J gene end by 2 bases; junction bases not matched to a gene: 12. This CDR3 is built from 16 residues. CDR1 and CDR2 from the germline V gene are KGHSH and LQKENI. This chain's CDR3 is CASSAPTGRGTYEQYF. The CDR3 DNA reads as TGTGCCAGCTCAGCTCCGACAGGGCGTGGGACCTACGAGCAGTACTTC. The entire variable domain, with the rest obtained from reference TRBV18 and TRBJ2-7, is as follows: NAGVMQNPRHLVRRRGQEARLRCSPMKGHSHVYWYRQLPEEGLKFMVYLQKENIIDESGMPKERFSAEFPKEGPSILRIQQVVRGDSAAYFCASSAPTGRGTYEQYFGPGTRLTVT.

CDR3 sequence: CAISGSVEAASYEQYF. CDR3 sequence (DNA): TGTGCCATCAGTGGCTCAGTTGAAGCGGCGTCCTACGAGCAGTACTTC. The chain employs TRBV10-3 and TRBJ2-7, with D maybe TRBD2 (5 bases). V dropped 4 bases and J dropped 1 base, with 17 bases sitting between them. The CDR3 consists of 16 residues. From germline, CDR1 is ENHRY and CDR2 SYGVKD.

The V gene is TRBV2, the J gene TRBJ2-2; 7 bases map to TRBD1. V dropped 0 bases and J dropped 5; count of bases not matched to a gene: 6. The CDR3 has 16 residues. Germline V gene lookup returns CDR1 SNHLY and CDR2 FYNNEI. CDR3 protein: CASSEAATGRTGELFF. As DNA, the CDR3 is TGTGCCAGCAGTGAAGCGGCGACAGGGCGGACCGGGGAGCTGTTTTTT. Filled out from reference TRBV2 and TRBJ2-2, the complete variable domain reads EPEVTQTPSHQVTQMGQEVILRCVPISNHLYFYWYRQILGQKVEFLVSFYNNEISEKSEIFDDQFSVERPDGSNFTLKIRSTKLEDSAMYFCASSEAATGRTGELFFGEGSRLTVL.

The CDR3 sequence: CASSEAGGLDGYTF. The CDR3 nucleotides read TGTGCCAGCAGTGAGGCGGGGGGGCTGGATGGCTACACCTTC. The genes are TRBV25-1 and TRBJ1-2; D is possibly TRBD1 (6 bases). The CDR3 is made up of 14 amino acids. Germline V gene data show CDR1 as MGHDK and CDR2 as SYGVNS. V lost 3 bases to trimming and J lost 6 bases, with 14 bases between them.

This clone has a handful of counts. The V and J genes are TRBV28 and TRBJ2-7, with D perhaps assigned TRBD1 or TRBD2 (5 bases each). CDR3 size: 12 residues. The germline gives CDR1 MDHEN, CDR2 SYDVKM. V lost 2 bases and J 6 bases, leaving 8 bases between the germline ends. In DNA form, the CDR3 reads TGTGCCAGCAGTTTAGGGGGTAGCGAGCAGTACTTC. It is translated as CASSLGGSEQYF.